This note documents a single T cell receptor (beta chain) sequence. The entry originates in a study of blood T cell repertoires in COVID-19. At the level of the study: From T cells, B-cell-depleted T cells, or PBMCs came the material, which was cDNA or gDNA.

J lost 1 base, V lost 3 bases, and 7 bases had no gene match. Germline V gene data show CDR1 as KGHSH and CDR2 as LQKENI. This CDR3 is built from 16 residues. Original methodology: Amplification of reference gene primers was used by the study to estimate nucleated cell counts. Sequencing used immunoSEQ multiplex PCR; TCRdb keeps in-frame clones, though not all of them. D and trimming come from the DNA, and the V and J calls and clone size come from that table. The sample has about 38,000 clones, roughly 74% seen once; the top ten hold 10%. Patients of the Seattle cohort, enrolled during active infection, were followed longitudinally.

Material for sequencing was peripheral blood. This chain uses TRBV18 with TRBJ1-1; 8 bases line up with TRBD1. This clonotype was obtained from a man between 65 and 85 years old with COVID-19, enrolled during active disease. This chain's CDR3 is CASSPQGQVKNTEAFF. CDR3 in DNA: TGTGCCAGCTCACCCCAGGGACAGGTTAAGAACACTGAAGCTTTCTTT.